This TCR beta chain was sequenced for a study of tumor-infiltrating lymphocytes in primary liver carcinoma. Broader study findings: The proportion of top clones found throughout all five tumor regions was only about 7.5-24%.

Both RNA and DNA were isolated together from about 19-30 mg of bulk tissue that had not been sorted. Subjects presented with primary liver carcinoma managed by surgical resection. The patients lived with chronic HBV infection and had not yet received any treatment. Tumors were each sampled at five separate regions. This CDR3 spans 16 amino acids. Germline lookup yields CDR1 MGHRA and CDR2 YSYEKL. The authors made TCR beta cDNA from approximately 490 ng total RNA with a constant-region primer. A slightly modified ARM-PCR protocol with three nested multiplex PCR rounds produced these TCR beta libraries. Two initial PCR rounds of about 10 cycles each paired TRBV1-TRBV30 forward primers with a C-beta reverse primer. Via MiXCR, TCRdb re-called the multiplex PCR reads, giving one row per CDR3 protein. The data contain tens of thousands of distinct CDR3 sequences, 65% to 80% of them seen just once; the ten biggest clones take up 19%.

On this clonotype: Its antigen is not identified. A junction end diverges from the germline sequence, so it may reflect a read error.

Input material: liver tumor tissue from sampling region 1. Documented subset: tumor region T1, superior pole. This chain uses TRBV4-1 with TRBJ2-1, with 10 bases that match TRBD2. The origin of this receptor is a man aged 35 to 55 with primary liver carcinoma and hepatitis B virus infection. The CDR3 loop is CASSRVWTSGYNEEFF. The DNA of the CDR3 is TGCGCCAGCAGCCGCGTCTGGACTAGCGGTTACAATGAGGAGTTCTTC.